The present T cell receptor beta chain was sequenced within a study of Ad26.COV2.S vaccination and SARS-CoV-2 variants. Treatment indicated: 15 to 20 received Ad26.COV2.S at low or high dose, single or two shots; 5 received placebo; per-sample allocation not given. Collection of the samples took place on day 63 after the first injection of vaccine or placebo. Repertoires were generated with immunoSEQ multiplex PCR, while TCRdb's copy carries only in-frame clones and drops some. This sample yields about 450,000 clones, of which approximately 92% are seen a single time; approximately 2.5% belongs to the top ten. The sequences come from peripheral blood, collected in a trial of Ad26.COV2.S vaccine versus placebo. This clonotype was sampled from a person aged 18 to 59 who received the Ad26.COV2.S COVID-19 vaccine or a placebo.

The CDR3 sequence is CASRGGRSSEAQHF. In nucleotides, the CDR3 is TGTGCCAGCCGGGGGGGCCGATCTTCGGAGGCCCAGCATTTT. The chain carries TRBV18 and TRBJ1-5; D is perhaps TRBD1 (6 bases). V lost 8 bases, J lost 11 bases, and 22 bases lay in between. The CDR3 loop spans 14 amino acids. Germline CDR1 KGHSH, CDR2 LQKENI. Full variable domain (missing parts from reference TRBV18 and TRBJ1-5): NAGVMQNPRHLVRRRGQEARLRCSPMKGHSHVYWYRQLPEEGLKFMVYLQKENIIDESGMPKERFSAEFPKEGPSILRIQQVVRGDSAAYFCASRGGRSSEAQHFGDGTRLSIL.